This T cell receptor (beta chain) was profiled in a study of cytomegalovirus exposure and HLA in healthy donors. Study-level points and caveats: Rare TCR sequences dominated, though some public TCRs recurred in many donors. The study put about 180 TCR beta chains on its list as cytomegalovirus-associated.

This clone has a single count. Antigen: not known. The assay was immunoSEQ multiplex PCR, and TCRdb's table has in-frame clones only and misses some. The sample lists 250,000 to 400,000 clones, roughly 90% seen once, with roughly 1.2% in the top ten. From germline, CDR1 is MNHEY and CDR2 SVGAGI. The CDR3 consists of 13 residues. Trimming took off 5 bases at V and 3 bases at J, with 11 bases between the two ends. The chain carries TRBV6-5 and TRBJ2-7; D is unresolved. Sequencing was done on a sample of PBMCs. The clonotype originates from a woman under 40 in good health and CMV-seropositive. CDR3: CASSPQPSYEQYF. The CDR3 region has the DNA TGTGCCAGCAGTCCCCAACCAAGCTACGAGCAGTACTTC.